The next 6 T cell receptor beta chains were all read from a single sample in a study of cytomegalovirus exposure and HLA in healthy donors. PCR amplification relied on 60 Vbeta primers (plus 13 Jbeta primers). The protocol was immunoSEQ multiplex PCR, while the TCRdb copy is restricted to in-frame clones and leaves out a portion. The table lists approximately 140,000 clones, 75% to 80% of them singletons, with roughly 5.6% in the top ten. The sequenced sample consisted of PBMCs. The receptors were gathered from a middle-aged woman in good health and CMV-seropositive.

The V call is TRBV2, the J call TRBJ2-7; a possible D gene is TRBD2 (6 bases). This CDR3 comprises 13 residues. The V gene's germline CDR1 is SNHLY and CDR2 FYNNEI. V was cut by 3 bases and J by 5 bases, with 11 bases left in between. The DNA of the CDR3 is TGTGCCAGCAGTGAGGGGGGTCTCAACGAGCAGTACTTC. This translates into CASSEGGLNEQYF.

V is TRBV21-1 and J is TRBJ1-5; the table's TRBD1 call for D was not verified on the DNA. TRBV21-1 is described as a pseudogene. The CDR3 extends over 18 amino acids. CDR3 protein: CASSKLEGGEGGNQPQHF. The DNA for the CDR3 is TGTGCCAGCAGCAAACTAGAGGGCGGAGAGGGGGGCAATCAGCCCCAGCATTTT.

The V call is TRBV5-1, the J call TRBJ2-5, with 7 bases matching TRBD2. This CDR3 has 14 residues. After removal of 6 bases from V and 4 bases from J, the junction contained 9 bases not matched to a gene. The germline CDR1 and CDR2 sequences are SGHRS and YFSETQ. CDR3 DNA sequence: TGCGCCAGCACCCCGGGGAGGGCCTCAGAGACCCAGTACTTC. Its translation: CASTPGRASETQYF.

In its sample, this clone was seen once. The chain links TRBV2 to TRBJ1-3; D call uncertain. Germline CDR1 and CDR2: SNHLY and FYNNEI. This CDR3 is built from 13 residues. V was trimmed by 5 bases and J by 1 base, leaving 6 bases between them. CDR3 sequence reads: CASSPRSGNTIYF. For the CDR3, the DNA is TGTGCCAGCAGTCCTCGGTCTGGAAACACCATATATTTT.

The chain links TRBV5-6 to TRBJ2-5; 8 bases fit TRBD2. The V and J ends lost 1 base and 5 bases, in that order; junction bases with no gene match: 10. CDR1 SGHDT and CDR2 YYEEEE come from the germline V gene. This CDR3 region has 16 residues. As DNA, the CDR3 is TGTGCCAGCAGCTTGACAGTGGCGGGAGGAAAGGAGACCCAGTACTTC. As protein: CASSLTVAGGKETQYF.

The chain couples TRBV2 to TRBJ2-7; perhaps TRBD2 as D (5 bases). Trimming removed 7 bases from V and 2 bases from J, with 12 bases in between. Germline CDR1 and CDR2: SNHLY and FYNNEI. The CDR3 has 13 residues. As DNA, the CDR3 is TGTGCCAGCACCTCAGCGGAAGCCTACGAGCAGTACTTC. Amino acids: CASTSAEAYEQYF.